A single TCR beta chain is shown here with its context. Its antigen is still unknown. The sample originates from a study of graft-versus-host responses after intestinal transplantation. Study summary: Multivisceral, liver-intestinal, or isolated intestinal grafts were transplanted into recipients.

Study-wide points: With peak circulating GvH clone levels came an association with early post-transplant HvG declines. The marrow of recipients harbored GvH clones, and ileum or blood showed some of them first.

Here immunoSEQ multiplex PCR was the method, and the copy in TCRdb shows in-frame clones only, minus some. The sample lists around 100,000 clones; 87% were seen once. Trimming removed 6 bases from V and 0 bases from J; junction bases left unmatched: 8. Germline V CDR1 and CDR2: MNHNS, SASEGT. CDR3 length: 15 residues. The rearrangement uses TRBV6-1 and TRBJ2-7; 7 bases line up with TRBD2. The specimen was unstimulated CD4+ T cells sorted from spleen or lymph node cells, collected before transplant. The clonotype originates from a human donor who was the organ donor for an intestinal transplant. This CDR3 is CASRAGGSRSYEQYF. The CDR3 DNA reads TGTGCCAGCAGGGCCGGGGGGAGCCGCTCCTACGAGCAGTACTTC.